The next 14 T cell receptor beta chains were all read from a single sample in a study of T cell responses to AZD1222 COVID-19 vaccine. Assay used: immunoSEQ multiplex PCR; TCRdb lists only in-frame clones, some missing. The sample yields roughly 180,000 clones, 90% to 95% seen once. This sample comprised peripheral blood, obtained on day 0 of AZD1222 vaccination. These receptors were taken from an adult in good health.

The chain is built from TRBV6-5 and TRBJ1-6; D remains ambiguous. The length of the CDR3 is 14 residues. V lost 6 bases to trimming and J lost 10 bases, with 16 bases between them. Looked up from germline, CDR1 is MNHEY and CDR2 is SVGAGI. The CDR3 sequence: CASSRVSASSPLHF. For the CDR3, the DNA is TGTGCCAGCAGCCGAGTTTCGGCCTCATCACCCCTCCACTTT.

The chain is built from TRBV10-3 and TRBJ1-5; D gene ambiguous. This CDR3 is built from 12 residues. Germline V lookup: CDR1 ENHRY, CDR2 SYGVKD. Trimming pared 10 bases from V and 0 bases from J, leaving 7 bases between. CDR3 coding DNA: TGTGCCACCAGCCATAGCAATCAGCCCCAGCATTTT. Its translation: CATSHSNQPQHF.

The J gene is TRBJ2-7, the V gene TRBV5-1; 13 nucleotides agree with TRBD2. The CDR3 has 14 residues. Trimming removed 4 bases from V and 6 bases from J; junction bases left unmatched: 4. The germline CDR1 and CDR2 sequences are SGHRS and YFSETQ. Here the CDR3 reads CASSRTSGRGEQYF. For the CDR3, the DNA is TGCGCCAGCAGCCGAACTAGCGGGAGGGGCGAGCAGTACTTC.

This chain joins TRBV27 and TRBJ2-2; 7 nucleotides line up with TRBD1. Trimming took 5 bases from V and 5 from J; bases not matched to a gene: 5. From germline, CDR1 is MNHEY and CDR2 SMNVEV (reference sequence). This CDR3 has 14 residues. Here the CDR3 DNA reads TGTGCCAGCAGTGACAGGGTAATAACCGGGGAGCTGTTTTTT. This gives the protein CASSDRVITGELFF.

This clone has a single count. The chain joins TRBV7-9 to TRBJ1-1; D gene unclear. This CDR3 contains 16 residues. Per germline, CDR1 SEHNR and CDR2 FQNEAQ (reference sequence). V lost 6 bases and J lost 1, with 18 bases in between. Written as DNA, the CDR3 is TGTGCCAGCAGTTTCGGACTGAAAGGCCCGAACACTGAAGCTTTCTTT. Its protein product is CASSFGLKGPNTEAFF.

The J gene is TRBJ2-4, the V gene TRBV24-1, with 9 bases lining up with TRBD1. Germline V lookup: CDR1 KGHDR, CDR2 SFDVKD. The CDR3 length is 14 residues. The V segment lost 4 bases and the J segment 5 bases; nucleotides outside the gene matches: 2. CDR3 DNA sequence: TGTGCCACCAGTGACACAGGGGGCGAAAACATTCAGTACTTC. Its translation: CATSDTGGENIQYF.

J is TRBJ2-7 and V is TRBV18, with a weak D call TRBD1 (5 bases). From germline, CDR1 is KGHSH and CDR2 LQKENI. This CDR3 has 12 amino acids. The V gene lost 6 bases and the J gene lost 3 bases, with 9 bases spanning the gap. CDR3 residues: CASSQDSYEQYF. CDR3 nucleotide sequence: TGTGCCAGCTCCCAAGACAGCTACGAGCAGTACTTC.

The genes are TRBV7-2 and TRBJ2-3; D not resolved. With 2 bases removed from V and 7 bases from J, the gap between germline ends came to 7 bases. Germline V gene sequence: CDR1 SGHTA, CDR2 FQGNSA. CDR3 length: 12 amino acids. CDR3: CASSLWGNTQYF. Here the CDR3 DNA reads TGTGCCAGCAGCTTATGGGGAAATACGCAGTATTTT.

V and J are TRBV2 and TRBJ2-3; 8 bases are shared with TRBD2. The CDR3 extends over 16 amino acids. Germline V gene sequence: CDR1 SNHLY, CDR2 FYNNEI. Trimming at V came to 5 bases and at J to 5 bases, leaving 12 bases not matched to a gene. Here the CDR3 DNA reads TGTGCCAGCAGTTGGGGGGTAGCGGGAAACGAAGATACGCAGTATTTT. Protein product: CASSWGVAGNEDTQYF.

J is TRBJ2-7 and V is TRBV29-1; the match to TRBD1 covers 10 bases. Germline-derived CDR1 and CDR2 are SQVTM and ANQGSEA. V gave up 6 bases and J gave up 6 bases; unmatched junction bases: 5. This CDR3 contains 12 residues. The CDR3: CSVWTGGAEQYF. The CDR3 region has the DNA TGCAGCGTCTGGACAGGGGGGGCCGAGCAGTACTTC.

As DNA, the CDR3 is TGTGCCAGCAGCGTTTTACCCTCCTATAATTCACCCCTCCACTTT. Amino acid sequence: CASSVLPSYNSPLHF. The chain joins TRBV5-8 to TRBJ1-6, with D unresolved. Per germline, CDR1 SGHTS and CDR2 YDEGEE. The CDR3 contains 15 residues. V shed 4 bases and J shed 0 bases, with 8 bases lying between them.

The chain links TRBV6-5 to TRBJ2-7; D might be TRBD1 (6 bases). This CDR3 is built from 14 residues. The germline V and J ends were trimmed by 6 bases and 2 bases, with 14 bases remaining between them. Germline lookup yields CDR1 MNHEY and CDR2 SVGAGI. CDR3: CASSRDTLTYEQYF. For the CDR3, the DNA is TGTGCCAGCAGCAGGGACACCTTAACCTACGAGCAGTACTTC.

The rearrangement links TRBV29-1 to TRBJ1-2; D perhaps matches TRBD1 (5 bases). V lost 4 bases and J 3 bases, leaving 12 bases between the germline ends. CDR3 length: 13 residues. Per the germline V gene, CDR1 is SQVTM and CDR2 is ANQGSEA. The CDR3: CSVVVRVDYGYTF. The CDR3, as DNA: TGCAGCGTTGTGGTCAGGGTGGACTATGGCTACACCTTC.

V is TRBV24-1 and J is TRBJ2-7; no clear D. Between the trimmed V and J ends, which lost 1 base and 2 bases, there was a span of 8 bases. Germline assignment: CDR1 KGHDR and CDR2 SFDVKD. This CDR3 has 14 amino acids. The CDR3, as DNA: TGTGCCACCAGTGATTTCGCAGCCCCCTACGAGCAGTACTTC. It codes for CATSDFAAPYEQYF.